This T cell receptor (beta chain) was obtained from a study of T-cell reconstitution after alpha-beta-depleted transplantation in children. General study results and limits: Recipient T cells and thymic progenitors that survived gave rise to the high TCRbeta diversity observed at day 60 in some patients. At around two months after transplant, the alpha-beta T cells were reportedly derived from several hundred expanded clones that came from non-depleted graft cells. When one year had passed after transplant, most T-cell counts and diversity came from newly produced T cells.

Preparation of the TCRbeta library used unique molecular identifiers. TCRdb used MiXCR to reprocess the PCR reads, holding one entry per CDR3 protein. The data show around 420,000 distinct CDR3 sequences, with around 15% seen just once and around 28% held by the top ten. Comment on this clonotype: Its antigen is still unknown.

This TCR was sampled from a boy younger than two who had a stem cell transplant for Wiskott-Aldrich syndrome, so the T cells may come from the graft donor. This material consisted of PBMCs, mostly from graft donor cells, taken 360 days after TCRalphabeta/CD19-depleted stem cell transplant.

The CDR3 loop is CASSPDRFSTYEQYF. DNA for the CDR3: TGTGCCAGCAGCCCAGACAGGTTTTCCACCTACGAGCAGTACTTC. This chain links TRBV7-6 with TRBJ2-7, with TRBD1 as a possible D gene (6 bases). Trimming took off 5 bases at V and 2 bases at J, with 16 bases between the two ends. Germline loops: CDR1 SGHVS, CDR2 FNYEAQ. The CDR3 spans 15 residues.